This T cell receptor (beta chain) was found in a study of blood T cell repertoires in COVID-19 (dated by TCRdb to about 2020). For context, the study as a whole: Samples covering the acute and convalescent phases of COVID-19 were provided by collaborators in the United States, Italy and Spain. The material from the prospective study consisted of cDNA or gDNA derived from T cells, B-cell-depleted T cells, or PBMCs. The dataset comprised deeply sampled blood TCRbeta repertoires from subjects exposed to, actively infected with, or recovered from COVID-19. The repertoires were made available in a free public database intended to serve as a resource for research on the immune response to SARS-CoV-2. Samples came from the ongoing ImmuneRACE study (first 160 participants) plus 1,254 subjects from 6 global collaborators. Sample metadata almost always included a de-identified subject ID, COVID-19 status, age in years and sex. HLA class I and class II types, where available, came from metadata supplied by the sample provider rather than from assay-based typing.

Participants in the prospective study were aged roughly 18 to 100 years, lived in some 24 United States geographic areas, and enrolled through a virtual design. To assign participants to cohorts, the prospective study relied on clinical history that participants themselves reported in a screening survey and a study questionnaire. ImmuneRACE Cohort 3 recovered participants were defined by two consecutive negative NP/OP PCR tests, healthcare professional clearance, or symptom resolution. In the prospective study, whole blood, serum and a nasopharyngeal or oropharyngeal swab were collected from each participant by mobile phlebotomists. Prospective study participants could optionally give additional blood draws and questionnaires over an approximately two-month period. Blood samples from the prospective study were shipped frozen or at room temperature prior to DNA extraction. Paper-wide results and their limitations: The quantity of clinical and demographic metadata differed by source and by participant and was supplied without curation.

The V end gives up 3 bases and the J end 0 bases, leaving 3 bases in the junction not matched to a gene. Sequences SEHNR (CDR1) and FQNEAQ (CDR2) are obtained from the germline V gene (reference sequence). From the cysteine up to the phenylalanine, the CDR3 has a length of 16 residues. Only the CDR3 portion is preserved as DNA: 48 bases, with reading frame beginning at the first base. In the case of this clone: Its antigen remains unidentified. Per-base quality was not reported, and no clone a single base away is much larger than it.

TCRbeta CDR3 regions were amplified from genomic DNA by means of the immunoSEQ Assay, a bias-controlled multiplex PCR. On the authors' methods: The number of nucleated cells in each sample was estimated by amplification of reference gene primers within the assay. To quantify the absolute abundance of each unique TCRbeta CDR3 rearrangement, sequence reads were collapsed and filtered. Productive Simpson clonality was computed per sample as the square root of Simpson's diversity index over productive rearrangements. TCRdb took this table from immuneACCESS and kept in-frame rearrangements with V and J called. Such tables lack part of the clones; where checked against another copy, unresolved V genes explain under half of the gap, and the rest is unexplained. The V and J calls and the clone size are those of that table, but D and trimming were determined from the DNA. The sample table holds just over 300,000 clones, of which around 86% were seen once. The ten most abundant clones make up roughly 4% of the sample.

The sample was PBMCs or T cells enriched from blood (not recorded which). This sequence originates from a man aged 30 to 45 who had recovered from COVID-19. The chain employs TRBV7-9 and TRBJ2-2, with 8 bases aligning to TRBD1. The sequence in DNA is TGTGCCAGCAGCTTCTGGACAGGGACGAACACCGGGGAGCTGTTTTTT. Its translation is CASSFWTGTNTGELFF.